The clone carrying this T cell receptor beta chain was seen more than once but under ten times. The data were taken from a study of T-cell reconstitution after alpha-beta-depleted transplantation in children. V gave up 0 bases and J gave up 2 bases, with 14 bases separating them. This CDR3 spans 16 amino acids. Germline V gene sequence: CDR1 LGHNA, CDR2 YNFKEQ. Unique molecular identifiers were incorporated during preparation of the TCRbeta library. TCRdb passed the PCR reads through MiXCR, listing each CDR3 protein once. The sample contains some 550,000 distinct CDR3 sequences, around 19% of which appear only once.

This TCR was recovered from a human donor who donated a stem cell graft to a child with acute lymphoblastic leukemia. The genes are TRBV4-2 and TRBJ2-7; unclear D gene. This specimen consisted of PBMCs from the stem cell graft donor, obtained from the stem cell graft. DNA for the CDR3: TGTGCCAGCAGCCAAGATAATCCCCGAGCTCCCTACGAGCAGTACTTC. It specifies CASSQDNPRAPYEQYF.